This TCR beta chain appears in the sequencing data of a study of cytomegalovirus exposure and HLA in healthy donors. Study findings and constraints: A later analysis found that most CMV-associated TCR beta chains appeared HLA-restricted. The presence/absence work took it that sequencing depth was about the same across donors. It is likely that the observed cluster of highly shared sequence variants was a sequencing artifact. TCR beta sequences reportedly predicted most subjects' HLA-A and HLA-B alleles accurately.

The count of this clone is one. What it binds is unknown. PCR used 60 Vbeta primers and 13 Jbeta primers. Produced via immunoSEQ multiplex PCR; TCRdb's table is partial and in-frame only. The sample includes roughly 220,000 clones, more than 65% seen only once; the top ten take around 1.7%. The CDR3 totals 16 residues. Germline V CDR1 and CDR2: SGDLS, YYNGEE. V shed 4 bases and J shed 0 bases, with 15 bases lying between them. The chain is built from TRBV9 and TRBJ2-3; maybe TRBD2 (6 bases). This TCR was recovered from a middle-aged man in good health and CMV-seronegative. The source material was PBMCs. The CDR3 region has the DNA TGTGCCAGCAGCCCCGGAGGGGCCATTAGCACAGATACGCAGTATTTT. Its protein product is CASSPGGAISTDTQYF.